These T cell receptor beta chains were read from a single sample in a study of T cells expressing NK-cell markers. Following a re-call of the 5' RACE reads, TCRdb has one entry per CDR3 protein and lacks DNA. This sample's table has 200,000 to 300,000 distinct CDR3 sequences. Sequenced: blood T cells: a sorted CD56 or NKG2C T cell subset, CD4+ or CD8+ T cells, or bulk PBMC T cells (not recorded which). These receptors were taken from a man between 18 and 29 years old in good health. Each CDR3 is given with its conserved first and last residue. Fields, in order: CDR3 length, V gene, J gene, CDR3 protein.

len: 15; v_gene: TRBV20-1; j_gene: TRBJ1-5; CDR3aa: CSATAGEGPHQPQHF
len: 13; v_gene: TRBV6-1; j_gene: TRBJ2-3; CDR3aa: CASSRVRTDTQYF
len: 14; v_gene: TRBV5-4; j_gene: TRBJ1-6; CDR3aa: CASSEGQGKSPLHF
len: 14; v_gene: TRBV7-9; j_gene: TRBJ2-3; CDR3aa: CASNPGGGADTQYF
len: 17; v_gene: TRBV7-9; j_gene: TRBJ2-7; CDR3aa: CASSLGLAGVLGHEQYF
len: 16; v_gene: TRBV6-5; j_gene: TRBJ2-3; CDR3aa: CASSFSLAGATDTQYF
len: 16; v_gene: TRBV6-5; j_gene: TRBJ2-1; CDR3aa: CASSYSTSGSYNEQFF
len: 12; v_gene: TRBV20-1; j_gene: TRBJ2-7; CDR3aa: CSAEGQPPVQYF
len: 18; v_gene: TRBV25-1; j_gene: TRBJ2-6; CDR3aa: CASSESGTVYSGANVLTF
len: 13; v_gene: TRBV30; j_gene: TRBJ1-5; CDR3aa: CAWSPGHNQPQHF
len: 13; v_gene: TRBV6-4; j_gene: TRBJ1-2; CDR3aa: CASSEGSGTDYTF
len: 19; v_gene: TRBV18; j_gene: TRBJ2-1; CDR3aa: CASSPLTTSGRSSYNEQFF
len: 15; v_gene: TRBV12-3/TRBV12-4; j_gene: TRBJ1-1; CDR3aa: CASSGGTGGWTEAFF
len: 13; v_gene: TRBV11-3; j_gene: TRBJ2-5; CDR3aa: CASSLGVTETQYF
len: 15; v_gene: TRBV6-5; j_gene: TRBJ1-1; CDR3aa: CASKGAGPIGAEAFF
len: 15; v_gene: TRBV20-1; j_gene: TRBJ2-5; CDR3aa: CSATGRQGIAETQYF
len: 19; v_gene: TRBV4-3; j_gene: TRBJ2-3; CDR3aa: CASSQGLAGGLFSTDTQYF
len: 15; v_gene: TRBV5-1; j_gene: TRBJ2-1; CDR3aa: CASSLAQPSYNEQFF
len: 16; v_gene: TRBV20-1; j_gene: TRBJ2-5; CDR3aa: CSASYSAFWGEETQYF
len: 14; v_gene: TRBV3-1; j_gene: TRBJ1-1; CDR3aa: CASSQDEVNTEAFF
len: 16; v_gene: TRBV7-2; j_gene: TRBJ2-5; CDR3aa: CASSLGGTGVQETQYF
len: 16; v_gene: TRBV5-1; j_gene: TRBJ2-3; CDR3aa: CASSRMGQGAGDTQYF
len: 16; v_gene: TRBV20-1; j_gene: TRBJ1-6; CDR3aa: CSARAQESSYNSPLHF
len: 15; v_gene: TRBV20-1; j_gene: TRBJ2-1; CDR3aa: CSGVIDGGAYNEQFF
len: 14; v_gene: TRBV20-1; j_gene: TRBJ2-5; CDR3aa: CSAGGVGSAETQYF
len: 12; v_gene: TRBV30; j_gene: TRBJ2-5; CDR3aa: CAWSTSQETQYF
len: 15; v_gene: TRBV7-2; j_gene: TRBJ2-2; CDR3aa: CASSSSGKNTGELFF
len: 15; v_gene: TRBV5-5; j_gene: TRBJ2-1; CDR3aa: CASSALAGGINEQFF